One and the same sample provided the 27 T cell receptor beta chains below, sequenced in a study of blood T cell repertoires in COVID-19 (dated by TCRdb to 2018 to 2021). The library was generated by the immunoSEQ multiplex PCR assay. Entries here come from immuneACCESS through TCRdb and include only in-frame sequences with V and J called. Some clones fail to appear in such tables; in the studies checked, an unresolved V gene covers under half of the shortfall, and the cause of the remainder is unknown. A total of 100,000 to 150,000 clones appear in this sample, around nine tenths of them only once. In total, the top ten clones hold approximately 8.1% of the sample. Sequencing was performed on peripheral blood. The receptors here all came from a man in his fifties or sixties with acute or convalescent COVID-19.

This chain connects TRBV7-2 to TRBJ1-4; a weak D match, TRBD1 (6 bases). Germline lookup yields CDR1 SGHTA and CDR2 FQGNSA. The CDR3 sequence is 13 residues long. V lost 4 bases to trimming and J lost 6 bases, with 9 bases between them. Here the CDR3 DNA reads TGTGCCAGCAGCTCGGACAGTTATGAAAAACTGTTTTTT. Its translation: CASSSDSYEKLFF.

The chain combines TRBV29-1 with TRBJ2-1; possible D gene TRBD2, 6 bases. The length of the CDR3 is 12 residues. Looked up from germline, CDR1 is SQVTM and CDR2 is ANQGSEA. Trimming removed 4 bases from V and 5 bases from J, with 9 bases in between. The CDR3 sequence: CSVAGGNNEQFF. CDR3 in DNA: TGCAGCGTTGCTGGAGGGAACAATGAGCAGTTCTTC.

The chain has TRBV9 and TRBJ2-7, with 10 bases matching TRBD2. Germline V lookup: CDR1 SGDLS, CDR2 YYNGEE. This CDR3 has 16 residues. V shed 4 bases, J shed 2 bases, and the junction held 9 bases outside the gene matches. The CDR3 is CASSNPRTSGPYEQYF. The CDR3 DNA is TGTGCCAGCAGCAACCCAAGGACTAGCGGACCCTACGAGCAGTACTTC.

The chain uses TRBV6-5 and TRBJ2-7, with 9 bases that match TRBD1. The CDR3 spans 15 residues. V was pared by 7 bases and J by 5 bases, with 12 bases of the junction left unmatched. Germline lookup yields CDR1 MNHEY and CDR2 SVGAGI. CDR3 nucleotide sequence: TGTGCCAGCATCACGGGACAGGGAATTTTGAACGAGCAGTACTTC. The encoded protein is CASITGQGILNEQYF.

This clone was detected only once. The V call is TRBV9, the J call TRBJ1-2; D remains ambiguous. The CDR3 length is 11 residues. Germline V gene lookup returns CDR1 SGDLS and CDR2 YYNGEE. V gave up 4 bases and J gave up 5 bases, with 6 bases separating them. CDR3 DNA sequence: TGTGCCAGCAGCTCCGTTTATGGCTACACCTTC. The encoded protein is CASSSVYGYTF.

This clone came up a few times. The rearrangement joins TRBV7-2 to TRBJ2-2; 8 bases map to TRBD2. Germline CDR1 and CDR2: SGHTA and FQGNSA. CDR3 length: 15 residues. J was trimmed by 6 bases and V by 1 base; bases with no gene match: 4. CDR3 sequence reads: CASSLDPGGAGELFF. The CDR3 DNA reads as TGTGCCAGCAGCTTAGATCCGGGAGGGGCCGGGGAGCTGTTTTTT. Supplemented by reference TRBV7-2 and TRBJ2-2, the full variable domain reads GAGVSQSPSNKVTEKGKDVELRCDPISGHTALYWYRQSLGQGLEFLIYFQGNSAPDKSGLPSDRFSAERTGGSVSTLTIQRTQQEDSAVYLCASSLDPGGAGELFFGEGSRLTVL.

The rearrangement uses TRBV28 and TRBJ1-2; D unclear. Trimming stripped 1 base from V and 6 bases from J, with 12 bases between. CDR3 size: 14 residues. Germline CDR1 is MDHEN and CDR2 is SYDVKM. CDR3 DNA: TGTGCCAGCAGTTTATTATCGGGATTGAATGGCTACACCTTC. This gives the protein CASSLLSGLNGYTF.

The genes are TRBV7-2 and TRBJ1-3; no clear D gene. Germline-derived CDR1 and CDR2 are SGHTA and FQGNSA. V lost 6 bases and J 7 bases, leaving 13 bases between the germline ends. The CDR3 has 13 residues. The CDR3 sequence is CASSVSWRNTIYF. In nucleotides, the CDR3 is TGTGCCAGCAGTGTTAGCTGGAGGAACACCATATATTTT.

This chain links TRBV5-4 with TRBJ2-7, with D unresolved. Trimming removed 3 bases at V and 3 bases at J, with 4 bases between. Germline V lookup: CDR1 SGHNT, CDR2 YYREEE (reference sequence). This CDR3 is 11 amino acids long. The CDR3 is CASSSYYEQYF. The CDR3 nucleotides read TGTGCCAGCAGCTCCTACTACGAGCAGTACTTC.

V gene TRBV6-5 combines with J gene TRBJ2-7; D perhaps matches TRBD1 (6 bases). Germline CDR1 MNHEY, CDR2 SVGAGI. Trimming shortened V by 9 bases and J by 3 bases, and 18 bases separated the two germline ends. CDR3 length: 14 residues. This CDR3 is CASRPEGRGYEQYF. In DNA, the CDR3 is TGTGCCAGTCGCCCCGAGGGCAGGGGCTACGAGCAGTACTTC.

The chain combines TRBV28 with TRBJ2-1; 10 bases line up with TRBD2. CDR3 length equals 14 residues. V shed 6 bases and J 7 bases; nucleotides not matched to a gene: 6. Looked up from germline, CDR1 is MDHEN and CDR2 is SYDVKM. The CDR3 sequence is CASSRAGGRNEQFF. The CDR3 DNA reads as TGTGCCAGCAGCCGAGCGGGAGGGAGGAATGAGCAGTTCTTC.

The rearrangement joins TRBV19 to TRBJ2-3; 7 bases are a match to TRBD2. The germline V gene has CDR1 LNHDA and CDR2 SQIVND (reference sequence). Trimming at V came to 3 bases and at J to 4 bases, leaving 4 bases not matched to a gene. The CDR3 sequence is 14 residues long. Here the CDR3 DNA reads TGTGCCAGTAGTATTTTGCTAGCGGCAGATACGCAGTATTTT. This sequence encodes CASSILLAADTQYF.

The chain links TRBV12-3 or TRBV12-4 to TRBJ2-7, with a tentative D call TRBD2 (5 bases). V lost 7 bases and J lost 0, with 7 bases in between. CDR3 size: 12 residues. CDR3 in DNA: TGTGCCAGCACTGGGAGCTCCTACGAGCAGTACTTC. As protein: CASTGSSYEQYF.

The CDR3 DNA is TGTGCCAGTAAGTCCGCACAGATTGATCAGCCCCAGCATTTT. Translating it yields CASKSAQIDQPQHF. The V and J genes are TRBV19 and TRBJ1-5, with D unresolved. Germline V CDR1 and CDR2: LNHDA, SQIVND (reference sequence). The germline V and J ends were trimmed by 7 bases and 5 bases, with 15 bases remaining between them. The CDR3 totals 14 residues.

V usage is TRBV5-1 and J usage is TRBJ1-2; D uncertain. The V gene's germline CDR1 is SGHRS and CDR2 YFSETQ. The V gene lost 3 bases and the J gene lost 0 bases, with 6 bases spanning the gap. This CDR3 comprises 13 residues. The CDR3 nucleotides are TGCGCCAGCAGCTCTACAGCTAACTATGGCTACACCTTC. Its translation: CASSSTANYGYTF.

Comments on this clone: Other DNA sequences from this sample encode an identical CDR3 as well. The chain combines TRBV6-5 with TRBJ1-5, with D unclear. V was pared by 2 bases and J by 4 bases, with 6 bases between. Germline loops: CDR1 MNHEY, CDR2 SVGAGI. The CDR3 extends over 13 amino acids. The CDR3 loop reads CASSYSRNQPQHF. The CDR3 DNA is TGTGCCAGCAGTTACAGCAGGAATCAGCCCCAGCATTTT.

A few counts support this clone. This rearrangement joins TRBV2 to TRBJ2-1; D not certain. The germline V gene encodes CDR1 SNHLY and CDR2 FYNNEI. The CDR3 length is 11 residues. The V gene lost 7 bases and the J gene lost 9 bases, with 10 bases spanning the gap. CDR3 DNA: TGTGCCAGCACCGAGTACGGTGAGCAGTTCTTC. It specifies CASTEYGEQFF.

This clone is a singleton in its sample. The genes are TRBV7-9 and TRBJ2-5; no clear D. CDR3 length: 12 residues. Germline CDR1 reads SEHNR; CDR2 reads FQNEAQ (reference sequence). The germline V and J ends were trimmed by 6 bases and 1 base, with 6 bases remaining between them. The CDR3 region has the DNA TGTGCCAGCAGTCGGAGCCAAGAGACCCAGTACTTC. Protein: CASSRSQETQYF.

The chain links TRBV5-5 to TRBJ1-2; no definite D call. CDR3 length: 13 residues. Looked up from germline, CDR1 is SGHKS and CDR2 is YYEKEE (reference sequence). The V end lost 5 bases, the J end lost 6 bases, and 14 bases lay between the germline ends. The CDR3 protein is CASSLVGADGYTF. Written as DNA, the CDR3 is TGTGCCAGCAGTCTGGTGGGAGCGGATGGCTACACCTTC.

J is TRBJ1-5 and V is TRBV25-1, with D possibly TRBD1 on 5 matching bases. V was clipped by 1 base and J by 0 bases, with 7 bases between them. This CDR3 has 15 residues. Germline V gives CDR1 MGHDK, CDR2 SYGVNS. In DNA form, the CDR3 reads TGTGCCAGCAGTGAATGGGGCAGTAGCAATCAGCCCCAGCATTTT. As protein: CASSEWGSSNQPQHF.

The rearrangement links TRBV6-4 to TRBJ2-1; a possible D gene is TRBD2 (7 bases). Germline assignment: CDR1 MRHNA and CDR2 SNTAGT. V was trimmed by 2 bases and J by 5 bases, leaving 13 bases between them. The CDR3 extends over 15 amino acids. For the CDR3, the DNA is TGTGCCAGCAGTGACGGAGGGGGAGGGAACAATGAGCAGTTCTTC. It translates to CASSDGGGGNNEQFF.

The chain couples TRBV5-1 to TRBJ1-1; weak D call: TRBD1 (6 bases). CDR1 SGHRS and CDR2 YFSETQ come from the germline V gene. V was pared by 0 bases and J by 6 bases, with 15 bases between. This CDR3 contains 15 residues. CDR3 sequence: CASSLESGVAAEAFF. In DNA, the CDR3 is TGCGCCAGCAGCTTGGAATCAGGGGTGGCGGCTGAAGCTTTCTTT.

This chain joins TRBV5-4 and TRBJ2-1; D possibly corresponds to TRBD2 (6 bases). Germline CDR1 is SGHNT and CDR2 is YYREEE (reference sequence). V gave up 0 bases and J gave up 8 bases, with 15 bases separating them. The CDR3 length is 15 residues. The chain's CDR3 is CASSLVGGNPHEQFF. The CDR3 nucleotides read TGTGCCAGCAGCTTGGTGGGCGGGAACCCCCATGAGCAGTTCTTC.

This chain links TRBV6-6 with TRBJ1-5; a weak D match, TRBD1 (5 bases). Germline V gene lookup returns CDR1 MNHNY and CDR2 SVGAGI (reference sequence). With 6 bases removed from V and 4 bases from J, the gap between germline ends came to 10 bases. CDR3 size: 13 residues. CDR3 in amino acids: CASSAPGNQPQHF. The CDR3 region has the DNA TGTGCCAGCAGCGCTCCAGGGAATCAGCCCCAGCATTTT.

V is TRBV2 and J is TRBJ2-2; the match to TRBD1 covers 7 bases. The CDR3 extends over 16 amino acids. In germline, CDR1 is SNHLY, CDR2 FYNNEI. The V segment lost 5 bases and the J segment 4 bases; nucleotides outside the gene matches: 10. The CDR3, as DNA: TGTGCCAGCAGTTTAGACAGGGAATACCTCACCGGGGAGCTGTTTTTT. It encodes CASSLDREYLTGELFF.

This clone was seen a few times. J is TRBJ1-5 and V is TRBV2; D is perhaps TRBD1 (5 bases). The V and J ends lost 6 bases and 0 bases respectively, with 15 bases between them. The CDR3 runs 16 residues. CDR1 is SNHLY and CDR2 is FYNNEI in the germline V gene. The CDR3 sequence: CASRSWTHNSNQPQHF. CDR3 coding DNA: TGTGCCAGCAGAAGCTGGACACACAATAGCAATCAGCCCCAGCATTTT.

V usage is TRBV27 and J usage is TRBJ2-2; 10 nucleotides match TRBD2. V was clipped by 3 bases and J by 5 bases; unmatched bases: 9. Germline CDR1 is MNHEY and CDR2 is SMNVEV (reference sequence). The CDR3 is 17 amino acids. CDR3 bases: TGTGCCAGCAGTTTTAGCCGCCCGGGACTAGCGACCGGGGAGCTGTTTTTT. Its protein product is CASSFSRPGLATGELFF.